This entry lists 17 T cell receptor beta chains sequenced from one sample in a study of monozygotic twins with inflammatory bowel disease. TCRdb reprocessed the 5' RACE reads; each CDR3 protein has one entry and no DNA is given. This listing includes roughly 140,000 distinct CDR3 sequences. The specimen sequenced was blood. These receptors came from a human donor with ulcerative colitis or Crohn's disease, or a healthy co-twin of an affected twin (not recorded which).

The chain employs TRBV20-1 and TRBJ1-2. The CDR3 loop spans 13 amino acids. CDR1 DFQATT and CDR2 SNEGSKA come from the germline V gene (reference sequence). CDR3 region: CSARGSGNYGYTF.

The rearrangement joins TRBV20-1 to TRBJ2-7; the TRBD2 assignment by TCRdb is unverifiable without DNA. Germline V gene data show CDR1 as DFQATT and CDR2 as SNEGSKA (reference sequence). The CDR3 is 18 residues long. CDR3 region: CSARRHPSLAGGLNEQYF.

The chain employs TRBV7-8 and TRBJ2-1. The CDR3 contains 13 residues. Germline V lookup: CDR1 SGHVS, CDR2 FQNEAQ. The CDR3 spells CASSSDEYNEQFF.

The chain combines TRBV6-1 with TRBJ1-1; the TCRdb D gene call, TRBD1, has no DNA to confirm it. The CDR3 runs to 13 residues. Germline loops: CDR1 MNHNS, CDR2 SASEGT. CDR3 region: CASATGLDTEAFF.

The V call is TRBV27, the J call TRBJ2-3; TCRdb's D gene call, TRBD1, goes unchecked for lack of DNA. The CDR3 runs to 13 residues. Germline CDR1 reads MNHEY; CDR2 reads SMNVEV (reference sequence). The CDR3: CATRPHSTDTQYF.

The chain uses TRBV28 and TRBJ2-5; with no DNA, the TCRdb D assignment of TRBD1 cannot be verified. This CDR3 is 13 amino acids long. The germline V gene encodes CDR1 MDHEN and CDR2 SYDVKM. The CDR3 is CASRQGLWETQYF.

The V and J genes are TRBV6-1 and TRBJ2-5; TCRdb calls TRBD1, which cannot be checked without DNA. CDR3 length: 15 amino acids. CDR1 and CDR2 (germline): MNHNS, SASEGT. CDR3 sequence reads: CASSPFGTPQETQYF.

The chain joins TRBV7-9 to TRBJ1-1; the TCRdb D gene call, TRBD1, has no DNA to confirm it. In germline, CDR1 is SEHNR, CDR2 FQNEAQ (reference sequence). This CDR3 contains 17 residues. CDR3 sequence reads: CASSFLLRQGANTEAFF.

This chain uses TRBV20-1 with TRBJ2-7; the TCRdb D gene call, TRBD1, has no DNA to confirm it. CDR3 length equals 15 residues. Germline V CDR1 and CDR2: DFQATT, SNEGSKA (reference sequence). The CDR3 sequence: CSATHPTGTGYEQYF.

The chain employs TRBV28 and TRBJ2-7; absent DNA, TCRdb's TRBD1 call cannot be checked. The germline gives CDR1 MDHEN, CDR2 SYDVKM. This CDR3 region has 15 residues. CDR3 loop: CASTSPGTGIYEQYF.

The gene calls are TRBV6-2 or TRBV6-3 and TRBJ1-1. Germline CDR1 MNHEY, CDR2 SVGEGT. The CDR3 spans 11 residues. This CDR3 is CASSYRGVAFF.

The chain employs TRBV7-2 and TRBJ2-3; TCRdb returns TRBD1, unconfirmable since there is no DNA. CDR3 length equals 15 residues. Germline CDR1 SGHTA, CDR2 FQGNSA. CDR3 protein: CASSPRTPSTDTQYF.

The chain joins TRBV5-1 to TRBJ2-1; TCRdb's D call of TRBD2 is untestable without DNA. The CDR3 runs to 16 residues. CDR1 SGHRS and CDR2 YFSETQ come from the germline V gene. Here the CDR3 reads CASSPGLAGGTMSQFF.

The V call is TRBV12-3 or TRBV12-4, the J call TRBJ1-1. CDR3 length: 14 residues. Here the CDR3 reads CASEPPRTNTEAFF.

V usage is TRBV7-3 and J usage is TRBJ1-2; absent DNA, TCRdb's TRBD1 call cannot be checked. The CDR3 consists of 15 residues. Germline V gene data show CDR1 as SGHTA and CDR2 as FQGTGA. The CDR3 sequence is CASSSTGGGAHGYTF.

The CDR3 is CASSPSGGGGYYEQYF. The chain couples TRBV7-2 to TRBJ2-7; TCRdb's D gene call, TRBD1, goes unchecked for lack of DNA. Per the germline V gene, CDR1 is SGHTA and CDR2 is FQGNSA. The CDR3 covers 16 residues.

The chain recombines TRBV29-1 with TRBJ1-1; checking the TCRdb D call of TRBD1 is not possible without DNA. Germline CDR1 reads SQVTM; CDR2 reads ANQGSEA. The CDR3 is made up of 12 amino acids. This chain's CDR3 is CSVLPRGTEAFF.